This T cell receptor beta chain was sequenced for a study of shared clonotypes between healthy human individuals. Evenly divided among several immunoSEQ plates was the genomic DNA of each subset. Sequenced by immunoSEQ multiplex PCR; TCRdb stores in-frame clones only, minus some. This sample has about 1.5 million clones; 95% to 97% occur once, and the top ten carry 1.2%. V lost 6 bases, J lost 0 bases, and 5 bases stayed unmatched. CDR1 SNHLY and CDR2 FYNNEI come from the germline V gene. This CDR3 is 14 amino acids long. Sequencing input: naive CD4+ T cells sorted from blood. Subset reported: CD45RA+ positively selected. V gene TRBV2 combines with J gene TRBJ2-7; 7 nucleotides agree with TRBD1. The clonotype comes from a young man in good health. Written as DNA, the CDR3 is TGTGCCAGCAGGCCGACAGGGAGCTCCTACGAGCAGTACTTC. Residues: CASRPTGSSYEQYF. The full variable domain, its missing parts supplied by reference TRBV2 and TRBJ2-7, is EPEVTQTPSHQVTQMGQEVILRCVPISNHLYFYWYRQILGQKVEFLVSFYNNEISEKSEIFDDQFSVERPDGSNFTLKIRSTKLEDSAMYFCASRPTGSSYEQYFGPGTRLTVT.